This T cell receptor beta chain originates from a study of shared clonotypes between healthy human individuals. Assay: immunoSEQ multiplex PCR; the TCRdb copy retains only in-frame clones and omits some. The data show about 79,000 clones, roughly three fifths seen once. This CDR3 has 18 residues. Germline V gene data show CDR1 as LNHNV and CDR2 as YYDKDF (reference sequence). Trimming cost V 0 bases and J 5 bases, with 22 bases left between them. This clone was seen just once. Sequencing was performed on memory CD8+ T cells sorted from blood. Stated subset: CD45RO+ cells pooled with CCR7-negative TemRA cells. The V call is TRBV15, the J call TRBJ1-2; TRBD1 might be the D (5 bases). This sequence originates from a man under 40 in good health. The CDR3 here is CATSRDRDGGSSPYGYTF. CDR3 DNA: TGTGCCACCAGCAGAGATCGTGATGGGGGTAGCTCTCCTTATGGCTACACCTTC.